Listed below are T cell receptor beta chains from one sample, sequenced in a study of blood T cell repertoires in COVID-19. Clones were read by immunoSEQ multiplex PCR, and TCRdb kept only the in-frame ones, dropping some. The data contain some 96,000 clones, 70% to 90% of them seen just once; the ten biggest clones take up around 13%. The specimen sequenced was peripheral blood. These receptors all stem from a human donor in a cohort sampled during active COVID-19. Each CDR3 is given with its conserved first and last residue. The D gene is left open where the match is weak. For some rows the clone size is stated as once, few or many, or as a class when expanded; others skip it.

16,once,-,TRBJ2-3,TRBV10-1,CASSESGWGGTDTQYF,TGCGCCAGCAGTGAGTCAGGGTGGGGCGGCACAGATACGCAGTATTTT
14,few,-,TRBJ1-6,TRBV18,CASSSSSYNSPLHF,TGTGCCAGCTCTTCGAGCTCCTATAATTCACCCCTCCACTTT
13,once,-,TRBJ1-2,TRBV5-6,CASSSSANYGYTF,TGTGCCAGCAGCTCTTCAGCTAACTATGGCTACACCTTC
20,-,TRBD2,TRBJ2-1,TRBV4-1,CASSKSETSGGTSAYNEQFF,TGCGCCAGCAGCAAAAGCGAGACTAGCGGGGGGACTTCAGCTTACAATGAGCAGTTCTTC
13,-,-,TRBJ1-2,TRBV2,CASRSDSYYGYTF,TGTGCCAGCAGATCGGACAGTTACTATGGCTACACCTTC
15,-,-,TRBJ2-2,TRBV21-1,CASSTGTGVPGELFF,TGTGCCAGCAGCACCGGGACAGGGGTGCCCGGGGAGCTGTTTTTT
13,-,TRBD1,TRBJ1-2,TRBV28,CASRRTGGYGYTF,TGTGCCAGCAGAAGGACAGGGGGCTATGGCTACACCTTC
16,few,-,TRBJ1-5,TRBV5-8,CASSLGLGAGNQPQHF,TGTGCCAGCAGCTTGGGGCTGGGGGCAGGGAATCAGCCCCAGCATTTT
16,-,-,TRBJ2-7,TRBV7-9,CASSRTGGAISYEQYF,TGTGCCAGCAGCAGAACTGGGGGGGCTATCTCCTACGAGCAGTACTTC
18,-,TRBD2,TRBJ2-3,TRBV11-2,CASSSLAGGPGGTDTQYF,TGTGCCAGCAGCTCACTAGCGGGAGGGCCGGGGGGCACAGATACGCAGTATTTT
15,-,TRBD1,TRBJ2-5,TRBV4-1,CASSQTGGFYETQYF,TGCGCCAGCAGTCAGACAGGGGGTTTTTATGAGACCCAGTACTTC
15,once,TRBD1,TRBJ1-6,TRBV9,CASSGLQGANSPLHF,TGTGCCAGCAGCGGGTTACAGGGGGCCAATTCACCCCTCCACTTT
14,-,TRBD2,TRBJ2-2,TRBV7-8,CASAQSGSPGELFF,TGTGCCAGCGCTCAGAGCGGGAGCCCCGGGGAGCTGTTTTTT
15,few,TRBD1,TRBJ1-1,TRBV7-8,CASSLRHRDSAEAFF,TGTGCCAGCAGCTTACGGCACCGGGACAGCGCTGAAGCTTTCTTT
19,-,TRBD1,TRBJ2-7,TRBV2,CASSEALWGQGQKTYEQYF,TGTGCCAGCAGTGAAGCGCTGTGGGGACAGGGGCAAAAGACCTACGAGCAGTACTTC
16,-,TRBD2,TRBJ2-5,TRBV4-1,CASSAGGGPLQETQYF,TGCGCCAGCAGCGCTGGGGGGGGACCTCTCCAAGAGACCCAGTACTTC
13,-,-,TRBJ1-1,TRBV11-3,CASSLNRVTEAFF,TGTGCCAGCAGCTTAAACAGGGTTACTGAAGCTTTCTTT
15,-,TRBD1,TRBJ1-1,TRBV7-2,CASRKNRGPGTEAFF,TGTGCCAGCAGGAAGAACAGGGGTCCGGGCACTGAAGCTTTCTTT
16,-,TRBD1,TRBJ1-5,TRBV7-2,CASSPRGGLSNQPQHF,TGTGCCAGCAGCCCCAGAGGGGGCCTTAGCAATCAGCCCCAGCATTTT
14,-,-,TRBJ1-1,TRBV10-1,CASSVGRLNTEAFF,TGCGCCAGCAGTGTTGGGAGGTTGAACACTGAAGCTTTCTTT
14,once,TRBD1,TRBJ2-7,TRBV5-1,CASSWGQGKYEQYF,TGCGCCAGCAGCTGGGGACAGGGGAAATACGAGCAGTACTTC
14,few,TRBD1,TRBJ1-1,TRBV30,CAWSKGTGRYMAFF,TGTGCCTGGAGTAAAGGGACAGGGCGGTATATGGCTTTCTTT
14,-,-,TRBJ1-1,TRBV5-5,CASSLGTGNTEAFF,TGTGCCAGCAGCTTGGGCACGGGGAACACTGAAGCTTTCTTT
15,once,TRBD2,TRBJ2-1,TRBV7-8,CASSSSGRAYNEQFF,TGTGCCAGCAGCTCCAGCGGGAGGGCCTACAATGAGCAGTTCTTC
13,-,-,TRBJ2-7,TRBV6-2/TRBV6-3,CASSGPMAYEQYF,TGTGCCAGCAGTGGGCCCATGGCGTACGAGCAGTACTTC
14,-,TRBD2,TRBJ2-5,TRBV5-1,CASSLDSRGETQYF,TGCGCCAGCAGCTTGGACTCGCGGGGGGAGACCCAGTACTTC
11,-,-,TRBJ1-2,TRBV7-9,CASSPPVGYTF,TGTGCCAGCAGCCCCCCCGTTGGCTACACCTTC
15,-,TRBD2,TRBJ2-1,TRBV7-2,CASRQASGRANEQFF,TGTGCCAGCAGGCAAGCTAGCGGGAGGGCCAATGAGCAGTTCTTC
14,-,TRBD1,TRBJ2-4,TRBV30,CAWSEGAAKNIQYF,TGTGCCTGGAGTGAGGGGGCGGCCAAAAACATTCAGTACTTC
12,few,-,TRBJ2-5,TRBV6-5,CASSLTGETQYF,TGTGCCAGCAGCCTTACGGGGGAGACCCAGTACTTC
19,-,TRBD2,TRBJ2-3,TRBV5-6,CASSSRGLAGESATDTQYF,TGTGCCAGCAGCTCCCGAGGACTAGCGGGGGAATCGGCCACAGATACGCAGTATTTT
13,-,TRBD1,TRBJ1-2,TRBV2,CASGDRGNYGYTF,TGTGCCAGTGGGGACAGGGGTAACTATGGCTACACCTTC
16,-,-,TRBJ1-2,TRBV18,CASSPSGLATNYGYTF,TGTGCCAGCTCACCATCAGGGTTGGCTACTAACTATGGCTACACCTTC
12,-,-,TRBJ1-2,TRBV5-1,CASSFADYGYTF,TGCGCCAGCAGCTTTGCAGACTATGGCTACACCTTC
13,-,-,TRBJ1-6,TRBV6-5,CATKGQVNSPLHF,TGTGCCACCAAGGGACAAGTTAATTCACCCCTCCACTTT
15,-,TRBD1,TRBJ1-1,TRBV6-5,CASSSPRTGGSEAFF,TGTGCCAGCAGTAGCCCTCGGACAGGTGGGTCTGAAGCTTTCTTT
11,-,-,TRBJ2-3,TRBV3-1/TRBV3-2,CASTSLHTQYF,TGTGCCAGCACTTCACTACATACGCAGTATTTT
15,-,-,TRBJ1-5,TRBV7-2,CASSLATGGNQPQHF,TGTGCCAGCAGCTTAGCTACAGGCGGCAATCAGCCCCAGCATTTT
14,-,-,TRBJ2-3,TRBV11-2,CASQAGGFTDTQYF,TGTGCCAGCCAAGCCGGCGGGTTCACAGATACGCAGTATTTT
14,-,-,TRBJ2-7,TRBV25-1,CASSGSGPASEQYF,TGTGCCAGCAGTGGTAGCGGACCAGCCTCCGAGCAGTACTTC
13,few,-,TRBJ2-1,TRBV5-4,CASSSEQVNEQFF,TGTGCCAGCAGCTCCGAACAGGTGAATGAGCAGTTCTTC